This TCR beta chain is drawn from a study of shared clonotypes between healthy human individuals. Turning to this clone: Its antigen is undetermined.

Notes on the study in general: Clonotype sharing across a few donors was observed for around 5% of naive CD4 clonotypes.

V was trimmed by 5 bases and J by 8 bases, leaving 15 bases between them. Germline V CDR1 and CDR2: MDHEN, SYDVKM. The CDR3 sequence is 13 residues long. Here immunoSEQ multiplex PCR was the method, and the copy in TCRdb shows in-frame clones only, minus some. The sample comprises about 2,500,000 clones, just over 90% of which are singletons, and about 0.13% rests with the top ten. The chain has TRBV28 and TRBJ1-1, with D unresolved. Material for sequencing was naive CD4+ T cells sorted from blood. Subset here: CD45RA+ positively selected. The origin of this receptor is a man in his late teens or twenties in good health. The CDR3 spells CASSPTIIPEAFF. Written as DNA, the CDR3 is TGTGCCAGCAGTCCGACCATAATCCCCGAAGCTTTCTTT.